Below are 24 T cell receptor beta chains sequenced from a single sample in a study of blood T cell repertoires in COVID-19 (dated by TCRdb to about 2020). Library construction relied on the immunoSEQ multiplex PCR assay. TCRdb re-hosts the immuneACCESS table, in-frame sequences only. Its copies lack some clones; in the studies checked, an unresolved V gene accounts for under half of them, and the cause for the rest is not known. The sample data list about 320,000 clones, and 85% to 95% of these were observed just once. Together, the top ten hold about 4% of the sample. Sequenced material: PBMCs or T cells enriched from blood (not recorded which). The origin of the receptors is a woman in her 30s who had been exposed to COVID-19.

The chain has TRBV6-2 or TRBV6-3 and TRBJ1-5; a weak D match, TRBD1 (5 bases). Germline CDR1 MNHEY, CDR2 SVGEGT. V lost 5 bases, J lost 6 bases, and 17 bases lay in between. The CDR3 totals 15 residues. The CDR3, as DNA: TGTGCCAGCAGTCTACCCAACAGGAGGGGTCAGCCCCAGCATTTT. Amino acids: CASSLPNRRGQPQHF.

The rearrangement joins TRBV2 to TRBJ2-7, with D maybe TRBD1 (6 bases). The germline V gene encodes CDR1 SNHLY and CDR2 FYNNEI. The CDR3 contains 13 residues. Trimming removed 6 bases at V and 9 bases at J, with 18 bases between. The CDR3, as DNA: TGTGCCAGCAGGGAGACAGGTATTCGAGGGCAGTACTTC. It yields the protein CASRETGIRGQYF.

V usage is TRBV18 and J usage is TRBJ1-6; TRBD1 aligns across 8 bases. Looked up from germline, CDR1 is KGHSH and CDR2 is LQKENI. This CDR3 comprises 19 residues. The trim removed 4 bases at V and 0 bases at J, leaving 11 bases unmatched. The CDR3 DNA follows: TGTGCCAGCTCACGACAGGGGCCGGTATATTCCTCCTATAATTCACCCCTCCACTTT. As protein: CASSRQGPVYSSYNSPLHF.

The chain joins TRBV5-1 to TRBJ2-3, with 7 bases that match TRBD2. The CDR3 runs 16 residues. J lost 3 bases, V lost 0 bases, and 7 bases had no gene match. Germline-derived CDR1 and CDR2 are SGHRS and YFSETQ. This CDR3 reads CASSLVVSSGTDTQYF. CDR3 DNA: TGCGCCAGCAGCTTGGTTGTCTCTAGCGGAACAGATACGCAGTATTTT.

The DNA for the CDR3 is TGTGCCAGCTCACTTAACGACAGGGATGGCTACACCTTC. Amino acid sequence: CASSLNDRDGYTF. V and J are TRBV18 and TRBJ1-2; 7 bases are a match to TRBD1. The CDR3 has 13 residues. V trimming: 4 bases; J trimming: 6 bases; junction bases outside the gene matches: 5. Germline V lookup: CDR1 KGHSH, CDR2 LQKENI.

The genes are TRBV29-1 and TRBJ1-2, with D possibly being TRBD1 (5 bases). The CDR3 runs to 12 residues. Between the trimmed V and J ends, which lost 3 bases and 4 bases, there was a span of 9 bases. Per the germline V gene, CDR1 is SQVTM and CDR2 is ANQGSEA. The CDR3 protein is CSVDGGGYGYTF. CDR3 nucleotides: TGCAGCGTTGATGGGGGGGGCTATGGCTACACCTTC.

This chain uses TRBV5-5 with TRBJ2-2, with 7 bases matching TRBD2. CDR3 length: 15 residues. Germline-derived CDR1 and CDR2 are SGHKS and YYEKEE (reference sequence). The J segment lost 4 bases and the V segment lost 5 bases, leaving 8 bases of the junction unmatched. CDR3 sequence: CASSFLGRGTGELFF. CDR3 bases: TGTGCCAGCAGTTTCTTGGGGAGGGGCACCGGGGAGCTGTTTTTT.

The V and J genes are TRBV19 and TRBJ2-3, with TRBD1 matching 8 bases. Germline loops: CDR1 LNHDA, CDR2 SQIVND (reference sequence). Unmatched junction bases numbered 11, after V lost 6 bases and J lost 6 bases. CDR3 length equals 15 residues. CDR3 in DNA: TGTGCCAGTAGCTCAACAGGGGGAAAGGGGGATACGCAGTATTTT. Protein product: CASSSTGGKGDTQYF. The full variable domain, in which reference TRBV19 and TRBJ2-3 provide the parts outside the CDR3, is DGGITQSPKYLFRKEGQNVTLSCEQNLNHDAMYWYRQDPGQGLRLIYYSQIVNDFQKGDIAEGYSVSREKKESFPLTVTSAQKNPTAFYLCASSSTGGKGDTQYFGPGTRLTVL.

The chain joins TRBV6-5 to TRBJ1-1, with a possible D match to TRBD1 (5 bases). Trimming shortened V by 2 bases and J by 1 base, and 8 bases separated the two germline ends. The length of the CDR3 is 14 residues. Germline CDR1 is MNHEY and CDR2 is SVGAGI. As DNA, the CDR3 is TGTGCCAGCAGTTACCAGACAGCGAACACTGAAGCTTTCTTT. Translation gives CASSYQTANTEAFF.

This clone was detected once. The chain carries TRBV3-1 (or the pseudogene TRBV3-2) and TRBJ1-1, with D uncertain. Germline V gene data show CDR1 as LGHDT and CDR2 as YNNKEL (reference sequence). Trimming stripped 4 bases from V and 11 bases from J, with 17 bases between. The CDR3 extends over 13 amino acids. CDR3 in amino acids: CASSRKHGALAFF. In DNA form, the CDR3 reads TGTGCCAGCAGCCGGAAGCACGGAGCACTGGCTTTCTTT.

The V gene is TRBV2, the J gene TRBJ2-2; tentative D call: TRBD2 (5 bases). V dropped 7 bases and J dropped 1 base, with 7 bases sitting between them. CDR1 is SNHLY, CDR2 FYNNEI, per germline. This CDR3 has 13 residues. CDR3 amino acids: CASNRENTGELFF. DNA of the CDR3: TGTGCCAGCAACCGGGAGAACACCGGGGAGCTGTTTTTT.

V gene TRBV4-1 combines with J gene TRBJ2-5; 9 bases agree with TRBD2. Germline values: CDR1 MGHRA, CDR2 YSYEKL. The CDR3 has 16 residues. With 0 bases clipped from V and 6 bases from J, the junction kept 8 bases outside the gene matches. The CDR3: CASSQESLAGWKTQYF. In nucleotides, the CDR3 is TGCGCCAGCAGCCAAGAAAGTCTAGCGGGGTGGAAGACCCAGTACTTC.

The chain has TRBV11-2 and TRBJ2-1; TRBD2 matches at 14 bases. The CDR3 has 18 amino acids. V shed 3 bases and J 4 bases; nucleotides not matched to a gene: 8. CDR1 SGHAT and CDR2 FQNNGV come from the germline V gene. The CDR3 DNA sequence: TGTGCCAGCAGCTTGGCCGGGACTAGCGGGGGTTTTTACAATGAGCAGTTCTTC. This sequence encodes CASSLAGTSGGFYNEQFF.

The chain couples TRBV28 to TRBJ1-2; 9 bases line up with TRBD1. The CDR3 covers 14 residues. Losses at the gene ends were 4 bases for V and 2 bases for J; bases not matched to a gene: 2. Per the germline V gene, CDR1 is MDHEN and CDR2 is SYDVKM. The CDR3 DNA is TGTGCCAGCAGTTCCGGGACAGGGAACTATGGCTACACCTTC. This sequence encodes CASSSGTGNYGYTF.

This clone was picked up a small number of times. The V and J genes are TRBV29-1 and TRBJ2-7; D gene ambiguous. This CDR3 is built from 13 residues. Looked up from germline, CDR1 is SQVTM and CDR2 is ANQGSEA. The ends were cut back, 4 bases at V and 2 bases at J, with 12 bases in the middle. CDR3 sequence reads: CSVVRVSTYEQYF. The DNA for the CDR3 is TGCAGCGTTGTCCGGGTTTCTACCTACGAGCAGTACTTC.

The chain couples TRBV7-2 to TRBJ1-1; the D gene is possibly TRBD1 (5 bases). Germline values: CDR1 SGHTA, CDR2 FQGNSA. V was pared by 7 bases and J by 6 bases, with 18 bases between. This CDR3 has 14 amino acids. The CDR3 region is CASTEEAGKAEAFF. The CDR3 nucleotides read TGTGCCAGCACCGAAGAGGCAGGGAAGGCTGAAGCTTTCTTT.

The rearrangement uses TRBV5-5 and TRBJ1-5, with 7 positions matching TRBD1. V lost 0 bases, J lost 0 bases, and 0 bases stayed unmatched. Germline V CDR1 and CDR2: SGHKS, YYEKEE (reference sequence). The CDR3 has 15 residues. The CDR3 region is CASSLEGASNQPQHF. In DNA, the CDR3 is TGTGCCAGCAGCTTGGAGGGGGCTAGCAATCAGCCCCAGCATTTT.

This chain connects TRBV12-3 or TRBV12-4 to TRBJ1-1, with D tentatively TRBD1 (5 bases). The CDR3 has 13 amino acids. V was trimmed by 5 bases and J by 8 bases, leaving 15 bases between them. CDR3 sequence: CASSEGFGGEAFF. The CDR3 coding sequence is TGTGCCAGCAGTGAGGGATTCGGGGGAGAAGCTTTCTTT.

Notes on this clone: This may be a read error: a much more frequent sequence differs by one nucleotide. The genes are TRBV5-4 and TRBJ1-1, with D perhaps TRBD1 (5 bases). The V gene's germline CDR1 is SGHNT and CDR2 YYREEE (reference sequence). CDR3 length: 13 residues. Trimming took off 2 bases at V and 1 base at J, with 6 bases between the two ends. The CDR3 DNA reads TGTGCCAGCAGCTTAACAGGGAACACTGAAGCTTTCTTT. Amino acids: CASSLTGNTEAFF.

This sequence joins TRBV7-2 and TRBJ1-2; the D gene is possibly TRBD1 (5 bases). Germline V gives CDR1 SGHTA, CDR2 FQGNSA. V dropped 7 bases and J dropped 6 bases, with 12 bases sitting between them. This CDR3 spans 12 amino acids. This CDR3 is CASNQDRNGYTF. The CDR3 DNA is TGTGCCAGCAACCAAGACAGAAATGGCTACACCTTC.

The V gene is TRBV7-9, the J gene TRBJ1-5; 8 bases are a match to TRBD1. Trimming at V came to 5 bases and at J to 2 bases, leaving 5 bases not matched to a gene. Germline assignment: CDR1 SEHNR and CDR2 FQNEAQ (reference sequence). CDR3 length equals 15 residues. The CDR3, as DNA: TGTGCCAGCAGCACGGGGACAGGAGGCAATCAGCCCCAGCATTTT. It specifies CASSTGTGGNQPQHF.

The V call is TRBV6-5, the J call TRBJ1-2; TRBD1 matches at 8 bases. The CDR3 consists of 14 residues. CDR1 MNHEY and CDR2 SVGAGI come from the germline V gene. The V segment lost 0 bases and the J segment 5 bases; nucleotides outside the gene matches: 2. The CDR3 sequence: CASSYSDREYGYTF. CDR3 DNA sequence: TGTGCCAGCAGTTACTCGGACAGGGAGTATGGCTACACCTTC.

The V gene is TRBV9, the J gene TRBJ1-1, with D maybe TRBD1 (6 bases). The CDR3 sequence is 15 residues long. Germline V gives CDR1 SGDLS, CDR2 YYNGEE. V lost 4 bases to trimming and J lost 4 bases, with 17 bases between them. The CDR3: CASSPHITGSTEAFF. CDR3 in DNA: TGTGCCAGCAGCCCTCACATTACAGGGAGCACTGAAGCTTTCTTT.

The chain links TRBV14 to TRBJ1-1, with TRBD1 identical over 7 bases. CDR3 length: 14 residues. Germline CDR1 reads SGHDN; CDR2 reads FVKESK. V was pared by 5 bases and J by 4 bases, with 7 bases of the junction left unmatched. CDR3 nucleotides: TGTGCCAGCAGCTTGATGACAGGGTCCACTGAAGCTTTCTTT. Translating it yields CASSLMTGSTEAFF.